The clone carrying this TCR beta chain was detected a few times. Its specificity is unknown. TCRdb recomputed calls from the 5' RACE reads with MiXCR, one row per CDR3 protein. Altogether about 190,000 distinct CDR3 sequences are present, around a sixth being singletons, with the ten largest covering 35% to 50%. The data originate from a study of identical twins. General study points: Twin-shared out-of-frame alpha sequences showed excess low generation probability.

Germline CDR1 is MNHEY and CDR2 is SVGAGI. CDR3 size: 16 residues. After removal of 4 bases from V and 0 bases from J, the junction contained 5 bases not matched to a gene. This sample was also put to use in a study of T cells expressing NK-cell markers. That study reports: Roughly 6 donors showed dominant NKG2C+ clonotypes comprising roughly 1.0-7.5% of their CD8+ T cells.

The V and J genes are TRBV6-5 and TRBJ2-7; 11 nucleotides match TRBD2. Sequencing used CD8+ T cells sorted from blood. The sequence was collected from a woman between 18 and 29 years old in good health. This chain's CDR3 is CASSWSGTSGSYEQYF. The CDR3 DNA reads as TGTGCCAGCAGTTGGAGCGGGACTAGCGGCTCCTACGAGCAGTACTTC.